Each of the 5 T cell receptor beta chains below was sequenced from the same sample in a study of naive and memory T cell subsets. Four PCR rounds used nested alpha and beta constant region primers plus the SP2 primer. TCRdb reanalysed the 5' RACE reads using MiXCR and keeps one entry per CDR3 protein. The repertoire has roughly 48,000 distinct CDR3 sequences, approximately 4.5% of them found once; the top ten carry around 0.8%. A UMI-containing oligonucleotide was joined by 3' ligation to the TCR cDNA template. Receptor source: a female donor in good health.

This clonotype has just a few counts. The chain employs TRBV5-4 and TRBJ2-2, with D possibly being TRBD2 (6 bases). Looked up from germline, CDR1 is SGHNT and CDR2 is YYREEE (reference sequence). The ends were cut back, 0 bases at V and 3 bases at J, with 9 bases in the middle. This CDR3 comprises 15 residues. Here the CDR3 DNA reads TGTGCCAGCAGCTTGGCGGGAGCGTACACCGGGGAGCTGTTTTTT. It translates to CASSLAGAYTGELFF.

In this sample, this clonotype turned up many times. J is TRBJ2-1 and V is TRBV6-2 or TRBV6-3; 12 bases are a match to TRBD2. Trimming removed 2 bases from V and 7 bases from J; junction bases left unmatched: 0. The germline gives CDR1 MNHEY, CDR2 SVGEGT. The CDR3 totals 14 residues. CDR3 residues: CASSYGTSGNEQFF. The CDR3 nucleotides read TGTGCCAGCAGTTACGGGACTAGCGGGAATGAGCAGTTCTTC.

Notes on this clonotype: The germline gene is not matched at one end of the junction; a read error may be the cause. CDR3 coding DNA: TGTGCCAGCAGTTCCCCTGGACTAGCGGGAGAGTCCGGGGAGCAGTTTTTT. Protein product: CASSSPGLAGESGEQFF. The chain joins TRBV27 to TRBJ2-2; 13 nucleotides line up with TRBD2. CDR1 MNHEY and CDR2 SMNVEV come from the germline V gene (reference sequence). This CDR3 has 17 residues.

This clonotype appeared many times. The chain carries TRBV24-1 and TRBJ2-2, with D possibly matching TRBD2 (5 bases). CDR3 size: 13 residues. Germline CDR1 and CDR2: KGHDR and SFDVKD. V lost 9 bases, J lost 4 bases, and 11 bases lay in between. For the CDR3, the DNA is TGTGCCACCCGCCGAGCGGCCACCGGGGAGCTGTTTTTT. It is translated as CATRRAATGELFF.

This clonotype came up many times. This chain joins TRBV20-1 and TRBJ2-7; the match to TRBD2 covers 10 bases. The V gene end was trimmed by 0 bases and the J gene end by 7 bases; junction bases not matched to a gene: 6. The CDR3 covers 14 residues. CDR1 is DFQATT, CDR2 SNEGSKA, per germline (reference sequence). CDR3 amino acids: CSARDSGRAGEQYF. The DNA for the CDR3 is TGCAGTGCTAGAGACAGCGGGAGGGCGGGGGAGCAGTACTTC.